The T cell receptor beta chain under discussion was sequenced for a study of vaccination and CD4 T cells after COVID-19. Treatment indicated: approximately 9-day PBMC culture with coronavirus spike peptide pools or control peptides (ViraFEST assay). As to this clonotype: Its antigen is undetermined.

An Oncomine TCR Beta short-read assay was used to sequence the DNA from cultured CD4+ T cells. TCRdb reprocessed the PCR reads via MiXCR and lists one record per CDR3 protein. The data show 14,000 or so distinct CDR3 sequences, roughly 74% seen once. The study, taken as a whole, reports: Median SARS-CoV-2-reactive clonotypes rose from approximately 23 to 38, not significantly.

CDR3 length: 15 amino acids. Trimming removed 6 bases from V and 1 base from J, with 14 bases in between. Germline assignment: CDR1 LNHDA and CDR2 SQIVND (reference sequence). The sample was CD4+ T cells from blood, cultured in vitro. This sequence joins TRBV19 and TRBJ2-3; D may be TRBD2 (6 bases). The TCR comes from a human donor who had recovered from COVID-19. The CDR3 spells CASRNRDSGTDTQYF. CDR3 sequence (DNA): TGTGCCAGTAGGAACCGGGACTCCGGCACAGATACGCAGTATTTT.